The following is a TCR beta chain sequence with its context. The antigen remains undetermined. These data are taken from a study of cytomegalovirus exposure and HLA in healthy donors. Germline CDR1 and CDR2: SGHRS and YFSETQ. Trimming removed 0 bases from V and 2 bases from J; junction bases left unmatched: 0. This CDR3 contains 15 residues. General study findings and limits: In an earlier analysis, about 87% or about 30%: the productive usage of most TCR beta V segments. A list of roughly 180 TCR beta chains associated with cytomegalovirus was given.

This PCR relied on a set of 60 Vbeta primers and 13 Jbeta primers. TCRdb's copy holds only in-frame clones and misses some; the assay was immunoSEQ multiplex PCR. The profile covers 150,000 or so clones, with approximately 79% appearing a single time and about 6.4% taken by the ten largest. The V call is TRBV5-1, the J call TRBJ1-5; 9 bases are shared with TRBD1. This sequence originates from a woman in her forties or fifties in good health and CMV-seropositive. The source material was PBMCs. CDR3 residues: CASSLGQGGNQPQHF. The CDR3 region has the DNA TGCGCCAGCAGCTTGGGACAGGGGGGCAATCAGCCCCAGCATTTT.